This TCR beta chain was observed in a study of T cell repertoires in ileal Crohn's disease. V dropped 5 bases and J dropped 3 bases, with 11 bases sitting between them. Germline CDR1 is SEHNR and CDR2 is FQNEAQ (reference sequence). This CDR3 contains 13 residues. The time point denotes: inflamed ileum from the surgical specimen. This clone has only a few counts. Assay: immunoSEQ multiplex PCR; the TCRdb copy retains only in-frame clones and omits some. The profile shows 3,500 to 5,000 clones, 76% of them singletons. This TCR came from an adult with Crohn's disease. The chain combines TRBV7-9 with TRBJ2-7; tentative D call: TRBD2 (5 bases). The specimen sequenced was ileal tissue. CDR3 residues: CASSMSRGYEQYF. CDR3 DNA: TGTGCCAGCAGCATGAGCCGGGGCTACGAGCAGTACTTC.